One and the same sample provided the 3 T cell receptor beta chains below, sequenced in a study of breast tumors, draining lymph nodes, adjacent tissues. MiXCR, applied by TCRdb to the multiplex PCR reads, yields one record per CDR3 protein. The table lists 200,000 to 250,000 distinct CDR3 sequences, less than 40% of them singletons. The lymph nodes were axillary draining lymph nodes from breast cancer patients. The sequencing input was axillary lymph node tissue. The receptors were sampled from a female donor with breast cancer. Some clones in this sample may be carry-over from other donors' samples.

Ten or more counts support this clonotype. The genes are TRBV18 and TRBJ1-5, with 11 positions matching TRBD1. V gave up 3 bases and J gave up 9 bases; unmatched junction bases: 7. The CDR3 runs to 15 residues. In germline, CDR1 is KGHSH, CDR2 LQKENI. CDR3 residues: CASSPSGTGGMPQHF. In nucleotides, the CDR3 is TGTGCCAGCTCACCGTCCGGGACAGGGGGAATGCCCCAGCATTTT.

This clonotype came up a few times. V gene TRBV6-5 combines with J gene TRBJ2-2; D is possibly TRBD2 (5 bases). V was shortened by 3 bases and J by 0 bases, with 11 bases between the two germline ends. The CDR3 loop spans 16 amino acids. From germline, CDR1 is MNHEY and CDR2 SVGAGI. The CDR3 loop is CASSYLAAANTGELFF. In DNA form, the CDR3 reads TGTGCCAGCAGTTATCTGGCAGCGGCGAACACCGGGGAGCTGTTTTTT.

This clonotype was recorded at least ten times. This chain joins TRBV20-1 and TRBJ2-5; TRBD2 matches at 11 bases. Germline V gene sequence: CDR1 DFQATT, CDR2 SNEGSKA (reference sequence). Trimming took 5 bases from V and 7 from J; bases not matched to a gene: 6. This CDR3 contains 13 residues. This CDR3 reads CSARSGGARTQYF. In nucleotides, the CDR3 is TGCAGTGCTCGTAGCGGGGGGGCAAGGACCCAGTACTTC.